Listed below are T cell receptor beta chains from one sample, sequenced in a study of shared clonotypes between healthy human individuals. This table comes from immunoSEQ multiplex PCR, and its TCRdb copy is limited to in-frame clones, with some not included. Here the sample spans approximately 2.3 million clones, roughly 93% being singletons. What was sequenced was naive CD4+ T cells from PBMCs. These receptors all stem from a man aged 18 to 30 in good health. Some clones in this sample may be carry-over from other donors' samples. Each CDR3 is given with its conserved first and last residue. A D gene is named only where the DNA matches it firmly. Not all rows give a size; the values are once, few, many and, for expanded clones, a class.

CASSSYHSGSDNEQFF TGTGCCAGCAGTTCATACCATAGCGGGAGCGACAATGAGCAGTTCTTC TRBD2 - TRBJ2-1 TRBV28
CASSSSRHFYEQYF TGTGCCAGCAGTTCGTCCCGACACTTTTACGAGCAGTACTTC - - TRBJ2-7 TRBV5-5
CASRDSGLAGDTQYF TGTGCCAGCAGAGATTCGGGACTAGCAGGAGATACGCAGTATTTT TRBD2 - TRBJ2-3 TRBV25-1
CASTKGGVAYEQYF TGTGCCAGCACCAAAGGGGGGGTAGCCTACGAGCAGTACTTC - - TRBJ2-7 TRBV28
CASSFDQETQYF TGTGCCAGCAGCTTCGACCAAGAGACCCAGTACTTC - - TRBJ2-5 TRBV7-9
CASTRQGAMNTEAFF TGTGCCAGCACTCGACAGGGGGCCATGAACACTGAAGCTTTCTTT TRBD1 - TRBJ1-1 TRBV2
CASSLPGLAGGGELFF TGTGCCAGCAGCTTACCCGGACTAGCGGGAGGCGGGGAGCTGTTTTTT TRBD2 once TRBJ2-2 TRBV11-2
CAIEQNTGELFF TGTGCCATAGAACAGAACACCGGGGAGCTGTTTTTT - once TRBJ2-2 TRBV7-8
CASSLVLNNEQFF TGCGCCAGCAGCTTGGTACTGAACAATGAGCAGTTCTTC - - TRBJ2-1 TRBV5-1
CASSPASGSSYEQYF TGTGCCAGCAGCCCGGCTAGCGGAAGCTCCTACGAGCAGTACTTC TRBD2 - TRBJ2-7 TRBV28
CASSPGGSNQPQHF TGTGCCAGTAGTCCAGGTGGGAGCAATCAGCCCCAGCATTTT - once TRBJ1-5 TRBV19
CASSLEEWNTIYF TGTGCCAGCAGCTTAGAGGAGTGGAACACCATATATTTT - - TRBJ1-3 TRBV7-2
CASSLRGASHTEAFF TGTGCCAGCAGTCTAAGGGGGGCGTCGCACACTGAAGCTTTCTTT - - TRBJ1-1 TRBV7-8
CASSPRDGQETQYF TGTGCCAGCTCACCACGTGACGGCCAAGAGACCCAGTACTTC - - TRBJ2-5 TRBV18
CAWSPPGGRRFNYGYTF TGTGCCTGGAGTCCACCCGGGGGGCGGCGGTTTAACTATGGCTACACCTTC - - TRBJ1-2 TRBV30
CASSTGTGHGDEKLFF TGTGCCAGCAGCACCGGGACAGGGCACGGGGATGAAAAACTGTTTTTT TRBD1 - TRBJ1-4 TRBV14
CASSTHPGPTNYGYTF TGTGCCAGTAGTACACACCCAGGTCCGACTAACTATGGCTACACCTTC - - TRBJ1-2 TRBV19
CASLRAHLGGANVLTF TGTGCCAGCCTACGGGCCCACCTGGGGGGGGCCAACGTCCTGACTTTC - - TRBJ2-6 TRBV19